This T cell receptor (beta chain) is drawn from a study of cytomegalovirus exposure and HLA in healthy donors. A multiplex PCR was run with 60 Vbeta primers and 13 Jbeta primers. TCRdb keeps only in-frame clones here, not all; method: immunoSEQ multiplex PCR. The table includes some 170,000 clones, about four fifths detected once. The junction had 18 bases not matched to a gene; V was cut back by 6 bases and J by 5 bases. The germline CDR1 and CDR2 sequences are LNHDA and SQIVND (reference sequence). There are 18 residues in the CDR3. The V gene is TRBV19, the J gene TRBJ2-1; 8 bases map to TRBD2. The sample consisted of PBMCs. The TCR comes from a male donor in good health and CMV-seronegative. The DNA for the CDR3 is TGTGCCAGTAGCCGCACCTACCTCCTAGCGGGCGAAAACAATGAGCAGTTCTTC. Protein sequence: CASSRTYLLAGENNEQFF.